This passage covers 2 T cell receptor beta chains from one sample sequenced in a study of cytomegalovirus exposure and HLA in healthy donors. A multiplex PCR was run with 60 Vbeta primers and 13 Jbeta primers. Some clones are missing from TCRdb's copy, which holds only in-frame ones; the method was immunoSEQ multiplex PCR. The data hold more than 150,000 clones, with over 65% observed a single time. Sequenced input: PBMCs. The receptor source for this set is a man between 18 and 29 years old in good health and CMV-seronegative.

The rearrangement joins TRBV10-3 to TRBJ1-6; D gene uncertain. Per germline, CDR1 ENHRY and CDR2 SYGVKD. The V and J ends lost 7 bases and 6 bases respectively, with 10 bases between them. CDR3 length equals 13 residues. The CDR3: CAINNNPNSPLHF. CDR3 DNA: TGTGCCATCAATAACAACCCTAATTCACCCCTCCACTTT.

The CDR3 DNA follows: TGTGCCAGCAGCCGGGGACAGGGGTCGACCGATACGCAGTATTTT. Translation gives CASSRGQGSTDTQYF. The genes are TRBV6-5 and TRBJ2-3; 10 bases are a match to TRBD1. CDR1 is MNHEY and CDR2 is SVGAGI in the germline V gene. The V gene end was trimmed by 6 bases and the J gene end by 6 bases; junction bases not matched to a gene: 9. The CDR3 totals 15 residues.